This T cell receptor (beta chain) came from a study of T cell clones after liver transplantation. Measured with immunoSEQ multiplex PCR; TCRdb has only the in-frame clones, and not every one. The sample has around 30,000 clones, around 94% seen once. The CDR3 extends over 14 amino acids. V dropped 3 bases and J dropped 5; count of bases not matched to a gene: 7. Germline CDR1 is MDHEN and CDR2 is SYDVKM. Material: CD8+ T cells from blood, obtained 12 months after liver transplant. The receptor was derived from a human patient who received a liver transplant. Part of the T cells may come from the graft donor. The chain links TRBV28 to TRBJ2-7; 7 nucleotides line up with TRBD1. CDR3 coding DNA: TGTGCCAGCAGTTTCTCAGACAGGGCGGACGAGCAGTACTTC. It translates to CASSFSDRADEQYF.